This T cell receptor beta chain was observed in a study of blood T cell repertoires in COVID-19. Overall study context: T cells, B-cell-depleted T cells, or PBMCs provided the cDNA or gDNA that served as material.

Authors' data handling: Estimates of nucleated cell counts were drawn from the amplification of reference gene primers. Sequencing was performed with immunoSEQ multiplex PCR; in TCRdb, only in-frame clones are kept and a portion is missing. V, J and clone size reflect that table, while D and trimming were determined from the DNA. The sample lists 95,000 to 150,000 clones, roughly 77% occurring once. Germline V gene lookup returns CDR1 MNHEY and CDR2 SMNVEV (reference sequence). With 6 bases clipped from V and 0 bases from J, the junction kept 5 bases outside the gene matches. The CDR3 covers 15 residues.

Sequenced: peripheral blood. This chain connects TRBV27 to TRBJ1-5; 7 bases are a match to TRBD1. This receptor was taken from a man in his sixties with active or convalescent COVID-19. CDR3 nucleotides: TGTGCCAGCAGACACAGGGGCCGTAGCAATCAGCCCCAGCATTTT. Its protein product is CASRHRGRSNQPQHF.